The next 2 T cell receptor beta chains were all read from a single sample in a study of blood T cells in healthy people across ages. A sample-barcoded 5' primer and a J-beta primer mix were used in a second PCR of roughly 7 to 12 cycles. TCRdb processed the 5' RACE reads anew with MiXCR; each CDR3 protein has one entry. The data contain roughly 700,000 distinct CDR3 sequences, over 45% of them singletons. Material: blood. The receptor source for this set is an older woman in good health.

The V call is TRBV28, the J call TRBJ2-7; perhaps TRBD2 as D (6 bases). Germline CDR1 is MDHEN and CDR2 is SYDVKM. CDR3 length equals 18 residues. V was clipped by 0 bases and J by 5 bases, with 23 bases between them. The DNA for the CDR3 is TGTGCCAGCAGTTTATGGGAGTGGGGGAGGCCCCCGAACCACGAGCAGTACTTC. Protein: CASSLWEWGRPPNHEQYF.

The chain combines TRBV7-9 with TRBJ2-1; D is uncertain. The CDR3 spans 12 residues. CDR1 SEHNR and CDR2 FQNEAQ come from the germline V gene (reference sequence). V lost 5 bases to trimming and J lost 7 bases, with 9 bases between them. CDR3 sequence reads: CASSPTRNEQFF. In DNA, the CDR3 is TGTGCCAGCAGCCCTACACGAAATGAGCAGTTCTTC.